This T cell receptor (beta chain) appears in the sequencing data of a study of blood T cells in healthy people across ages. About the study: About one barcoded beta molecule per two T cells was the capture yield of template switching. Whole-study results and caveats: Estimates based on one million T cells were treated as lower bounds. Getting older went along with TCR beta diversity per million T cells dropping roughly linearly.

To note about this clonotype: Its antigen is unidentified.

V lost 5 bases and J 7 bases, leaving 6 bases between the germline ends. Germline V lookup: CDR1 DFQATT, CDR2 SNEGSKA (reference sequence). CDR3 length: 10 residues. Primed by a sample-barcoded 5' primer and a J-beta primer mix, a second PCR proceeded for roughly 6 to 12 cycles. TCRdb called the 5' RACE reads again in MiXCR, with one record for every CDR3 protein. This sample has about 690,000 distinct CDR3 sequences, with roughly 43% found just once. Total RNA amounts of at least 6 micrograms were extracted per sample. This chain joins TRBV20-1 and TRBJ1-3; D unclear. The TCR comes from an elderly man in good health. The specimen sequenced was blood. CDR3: CSAESNTIYF. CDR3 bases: TGCAGTGCTGAGAGTAACACCATATATTTT.